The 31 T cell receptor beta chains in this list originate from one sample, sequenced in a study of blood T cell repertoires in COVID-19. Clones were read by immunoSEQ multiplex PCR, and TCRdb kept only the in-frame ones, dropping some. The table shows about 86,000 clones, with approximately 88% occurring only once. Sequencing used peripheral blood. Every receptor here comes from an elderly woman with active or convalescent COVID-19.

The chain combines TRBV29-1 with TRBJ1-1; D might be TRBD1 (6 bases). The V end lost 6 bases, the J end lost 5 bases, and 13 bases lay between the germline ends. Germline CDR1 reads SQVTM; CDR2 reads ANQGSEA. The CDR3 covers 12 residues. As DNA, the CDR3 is TGCAGCGTGGGCTTTCAGGGGACTGAAGCTTTCTTT. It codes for CSVGFQGTEAFF.

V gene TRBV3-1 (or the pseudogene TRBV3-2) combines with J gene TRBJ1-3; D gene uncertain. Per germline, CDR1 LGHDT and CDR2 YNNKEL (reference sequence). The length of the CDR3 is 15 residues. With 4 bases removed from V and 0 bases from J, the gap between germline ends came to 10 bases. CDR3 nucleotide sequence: TGTGCCAGCAGCCCCAAGGACTCCTCTGGAAACACCATATATTTT. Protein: CASSPKDSSGNTIYF.

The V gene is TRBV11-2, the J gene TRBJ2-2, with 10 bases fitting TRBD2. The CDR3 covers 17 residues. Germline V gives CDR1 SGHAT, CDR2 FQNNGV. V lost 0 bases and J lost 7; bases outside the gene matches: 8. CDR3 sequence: CASSLDSPSGGGGELFF. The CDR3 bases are TGTGCCAGCAGCTTAGATTCTCCTAGCGGGGGTGGCGGGGAGCTGTTTTTT.

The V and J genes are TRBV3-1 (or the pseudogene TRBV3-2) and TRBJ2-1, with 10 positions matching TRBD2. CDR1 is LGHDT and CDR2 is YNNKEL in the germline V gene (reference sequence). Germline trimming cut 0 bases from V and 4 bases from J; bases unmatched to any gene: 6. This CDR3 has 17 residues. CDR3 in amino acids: CASSQEGTSVQYNEQFF. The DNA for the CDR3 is TGTGCCAGCAGCCAAGAAGGGACTAGCGTACAGTACAATGAGCAGTTCTTC.

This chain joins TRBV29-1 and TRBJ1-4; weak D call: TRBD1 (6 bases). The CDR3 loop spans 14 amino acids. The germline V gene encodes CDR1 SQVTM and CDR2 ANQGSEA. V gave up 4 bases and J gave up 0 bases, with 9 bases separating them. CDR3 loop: CSVVDRATNEKLFF. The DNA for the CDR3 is TGCAGCGTTGTGGACAGAGCAACTAATGAAAAACTGTTTTTT.

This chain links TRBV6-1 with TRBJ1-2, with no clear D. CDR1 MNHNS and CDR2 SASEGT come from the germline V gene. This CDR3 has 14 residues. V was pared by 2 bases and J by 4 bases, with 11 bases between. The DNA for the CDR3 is TGTGCCAGCAGTGAACAGACTGTGGTCTATGGCTACACCTTC. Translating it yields CASSEQTVVYGYTF.

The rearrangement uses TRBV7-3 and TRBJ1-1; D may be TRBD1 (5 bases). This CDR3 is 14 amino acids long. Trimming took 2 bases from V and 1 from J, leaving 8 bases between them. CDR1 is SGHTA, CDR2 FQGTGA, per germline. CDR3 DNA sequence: TGTGCCAGCAGCTTACAGGGAGGGAACACTGAAGCTTTCTTT. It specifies CASSLQGGNTEAFF. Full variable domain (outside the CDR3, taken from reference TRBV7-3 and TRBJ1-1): GAGVSQTPSNKVTEKGKYVELRCDPISGHTALYWYRQSLGQGPEFLIYFQGTGAADDSGLPNDRFFAVRPEGSVSTLKIQRTERGDSAVYLCASSLQGGNTEAFFGQGTRLTVV.

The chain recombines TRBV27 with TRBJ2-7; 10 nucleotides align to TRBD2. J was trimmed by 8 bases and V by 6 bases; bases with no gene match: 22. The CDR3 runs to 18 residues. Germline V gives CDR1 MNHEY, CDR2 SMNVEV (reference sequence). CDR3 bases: TGTGCCAGCAGCCACGGCCGGGAGCGGGGGGGGCCTCCTAGAAAGCAGTACTTC. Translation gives CASSHGRERGGPPRKQYF.

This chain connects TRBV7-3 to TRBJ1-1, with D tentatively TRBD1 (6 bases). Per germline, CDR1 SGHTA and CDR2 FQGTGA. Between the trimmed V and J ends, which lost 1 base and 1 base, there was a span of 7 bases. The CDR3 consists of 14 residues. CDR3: CASSLRGQNTEAFF. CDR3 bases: TGTGCCAGCAGCTTAAGGGGACAGAACACTGAAGCTTTCTTT.

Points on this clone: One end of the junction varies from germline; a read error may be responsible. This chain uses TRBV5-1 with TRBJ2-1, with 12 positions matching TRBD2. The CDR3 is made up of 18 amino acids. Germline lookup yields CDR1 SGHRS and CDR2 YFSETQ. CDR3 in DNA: TGCGCCAGCAGTTTGGGACTAGCGGGCCGACTGTCCTACAATGAGCAGTTCTTC. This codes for CASSLGLAGRLSYNEQFF.

The CDR3 DNA is TGTGCCACCAGTGATTTGCGACGGGTAGATACGCAGTATTTT. This encodes CATSDLRRVDTQYF. The rearrangement joins TRBV24-1 to TRBJ2-3; D is ambiguous. V was pared by 0 bases and J by 5 bases, with 8 bases between. Per germline, CDR1 KGHDR and CDR2 SFDVKD. The CDR3 covers 14 residues.

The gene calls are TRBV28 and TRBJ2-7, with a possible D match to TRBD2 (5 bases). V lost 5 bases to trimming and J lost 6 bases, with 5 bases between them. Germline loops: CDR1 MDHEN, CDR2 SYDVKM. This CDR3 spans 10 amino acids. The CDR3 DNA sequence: TGTGCCAGCAGTCGGGGCGAGCAGTACTTC. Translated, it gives CASSRGEQYF.

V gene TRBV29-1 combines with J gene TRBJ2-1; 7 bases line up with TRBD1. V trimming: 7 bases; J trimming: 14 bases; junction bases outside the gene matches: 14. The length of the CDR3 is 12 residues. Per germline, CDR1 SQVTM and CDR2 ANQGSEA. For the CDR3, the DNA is TGCAGCGCTCTTGCGGACAGGCAAAGAAAGTTCTTC. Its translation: CSALADRQRKFF.

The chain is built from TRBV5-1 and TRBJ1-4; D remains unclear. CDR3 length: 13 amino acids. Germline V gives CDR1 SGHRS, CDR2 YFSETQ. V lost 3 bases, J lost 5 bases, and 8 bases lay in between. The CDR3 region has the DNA TGCGCCAGCAGCTCCCCGGGGAATGAAAAACTGTTTTTT. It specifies CASSSPGNEKLFF. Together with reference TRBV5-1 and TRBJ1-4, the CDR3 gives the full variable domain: KAGVTQTPRYLIKTRGQQVTLSCSPISGHRSVSWYQQTPGQGLQFLFEYFSETQRNKGNFPGRFSGRQFSNSRSEMNVSTLELGDSALYLCASSSPGNEKLFFGSGTQLSVL.

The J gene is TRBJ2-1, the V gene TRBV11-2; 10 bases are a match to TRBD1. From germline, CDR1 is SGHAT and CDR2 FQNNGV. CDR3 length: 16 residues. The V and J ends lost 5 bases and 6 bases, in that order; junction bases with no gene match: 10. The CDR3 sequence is CASSRRTGGWGNEQFF. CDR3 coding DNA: TGTGCCAGCAGCAGGAGGACAGGGGGTTGGGGCAATGAGCAGTTCTTC.

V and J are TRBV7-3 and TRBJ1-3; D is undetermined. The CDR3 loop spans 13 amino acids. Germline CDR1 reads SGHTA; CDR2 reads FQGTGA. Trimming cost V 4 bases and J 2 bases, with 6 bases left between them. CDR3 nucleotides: TGTGCCAGCAGCTCGACTGCTGGAAACACCATATATTTT. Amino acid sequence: CASSSTAGNTIYF.

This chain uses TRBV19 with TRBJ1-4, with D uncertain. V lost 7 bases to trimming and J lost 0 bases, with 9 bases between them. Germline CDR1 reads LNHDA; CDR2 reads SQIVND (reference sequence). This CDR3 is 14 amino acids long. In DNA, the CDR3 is TGTGCCAGTATAGGAGATGCAACTAATGAAAAACTGTTTTTT. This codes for CASIGDATNEKLFF.

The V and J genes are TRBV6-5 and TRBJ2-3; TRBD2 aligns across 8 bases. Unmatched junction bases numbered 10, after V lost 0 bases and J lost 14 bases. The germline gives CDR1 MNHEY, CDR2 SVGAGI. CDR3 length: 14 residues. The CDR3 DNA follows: TGTGCCAGCAGTTACTCGACAGCGGGGGCCCCCGGGTATTTT. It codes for CASSYSTAGAPGYF.

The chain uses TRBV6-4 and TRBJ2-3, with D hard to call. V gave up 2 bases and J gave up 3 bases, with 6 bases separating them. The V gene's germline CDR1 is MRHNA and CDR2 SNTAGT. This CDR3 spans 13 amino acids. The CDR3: CASSDPITDTQYF. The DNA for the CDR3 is TGTGCCAGCAGTGACCCCATTACAGATACGCAGTATTTT.

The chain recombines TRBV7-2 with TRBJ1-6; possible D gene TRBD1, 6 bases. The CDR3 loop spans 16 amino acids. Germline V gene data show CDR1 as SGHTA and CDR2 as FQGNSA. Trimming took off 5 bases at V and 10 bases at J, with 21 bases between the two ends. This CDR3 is CASSPEQGVLSSPLHF. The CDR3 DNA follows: TGTGCCAGCAGCCCTGAACAGGGAGTATTATCCTCACCCCTCCACTTT.

The CDR3 DNA is TGTGCCACCAGCGAAAATCCAGGGAACACTGAAGCTTTCTTT. Translating it yields CATSENPGNTEAFF. The chain joins TRBV15 to TRBJ1-1; D is uncertain. This CDR3 contains 14 residues. Per germline, CDR1 LNHNV and CDR2 YYDKDF (reference sequence). The germline V and J ends were trimmed by 5 bases and 1 base, with 11 bases remaining between them.

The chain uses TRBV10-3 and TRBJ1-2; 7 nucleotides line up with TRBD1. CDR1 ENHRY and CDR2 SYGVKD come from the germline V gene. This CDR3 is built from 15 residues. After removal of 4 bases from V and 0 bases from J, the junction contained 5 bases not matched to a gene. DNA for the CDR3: TGTGCCATCAGTGGGGCGGACAGGCCTAACTATGGCTACACCTTC. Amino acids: CAISGADRPNYGYTF.

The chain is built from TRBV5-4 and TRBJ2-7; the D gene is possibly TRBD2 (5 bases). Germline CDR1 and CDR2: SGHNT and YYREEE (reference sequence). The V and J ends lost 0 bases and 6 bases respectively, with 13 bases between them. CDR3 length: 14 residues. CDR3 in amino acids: CASSLAGGSFEQYF. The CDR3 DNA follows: TGTGCCAGCAGCTTGGCCGGAGGATCGTTCGAGCAGTACTTC.

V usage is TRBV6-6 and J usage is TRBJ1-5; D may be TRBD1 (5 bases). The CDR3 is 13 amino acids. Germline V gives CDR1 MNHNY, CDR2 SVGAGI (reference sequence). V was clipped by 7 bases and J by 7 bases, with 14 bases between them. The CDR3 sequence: CASKRGGEQPQHF. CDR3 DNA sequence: TGTGCCAGCAAAAGGGGAGGGGAACAGCCCCAGCATTTT.

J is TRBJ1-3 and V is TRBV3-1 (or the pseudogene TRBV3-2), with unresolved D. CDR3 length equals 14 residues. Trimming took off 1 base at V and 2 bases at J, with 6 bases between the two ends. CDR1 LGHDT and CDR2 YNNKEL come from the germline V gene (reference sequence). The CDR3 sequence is CASSQADTGNTIYF. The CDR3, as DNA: TGTGCCAGCAGCCAAGCAGACACTGGAAACACCATATATTTT.

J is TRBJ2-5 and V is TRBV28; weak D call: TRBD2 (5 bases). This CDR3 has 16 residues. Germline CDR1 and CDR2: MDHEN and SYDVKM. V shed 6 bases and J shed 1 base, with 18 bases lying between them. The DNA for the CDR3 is TGTGCCAGCAGCCCAGGACTTCGGTCGGCCCAAGAGACCCAGTACTTC. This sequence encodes CASSPGLRSAQETQYF.

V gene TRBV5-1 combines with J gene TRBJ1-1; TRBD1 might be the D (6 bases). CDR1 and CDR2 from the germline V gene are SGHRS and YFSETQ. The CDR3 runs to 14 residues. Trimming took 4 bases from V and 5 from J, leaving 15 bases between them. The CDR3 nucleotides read TGCGCCAGCAGCCGGGGCGCGAGGGGGACTGAAGCTTTCTTT. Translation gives CASSRGARGTEAFF. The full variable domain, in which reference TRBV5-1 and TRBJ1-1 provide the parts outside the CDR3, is KAGVTQTPRYLIKTRGQQVTLSCSPISGHRSVSWYQQTPGQGLQFLFEYFSETQRNKGNFPGRFSGRQFSNSRSEMNVSTLELGDSALYLCASSRGARGTEAFFGQGTRLTVV.

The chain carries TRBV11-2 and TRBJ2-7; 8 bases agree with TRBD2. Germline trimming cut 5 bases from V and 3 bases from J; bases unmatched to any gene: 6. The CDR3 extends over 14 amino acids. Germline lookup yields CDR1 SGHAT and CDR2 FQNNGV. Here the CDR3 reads CASSRRREVYEQYF. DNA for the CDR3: TGTGCCAGCAGCCGAAGGCGGGAGGTCTACGAGCAGTACTTC.

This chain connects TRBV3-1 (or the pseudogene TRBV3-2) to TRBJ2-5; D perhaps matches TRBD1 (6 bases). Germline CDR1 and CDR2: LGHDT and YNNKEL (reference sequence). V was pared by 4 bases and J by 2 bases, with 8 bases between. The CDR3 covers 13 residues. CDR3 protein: CASSLGQQETQYF. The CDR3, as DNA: TGTGCCAGCAGCCTAGGACAGCAAGAGACCCAGTACTTC.

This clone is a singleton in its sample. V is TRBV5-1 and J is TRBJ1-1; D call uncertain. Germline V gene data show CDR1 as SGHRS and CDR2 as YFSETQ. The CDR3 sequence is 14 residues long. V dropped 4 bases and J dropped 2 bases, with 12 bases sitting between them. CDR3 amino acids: CASSPSGGNTEAFF. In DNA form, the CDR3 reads TGCGCCAGCAGCCCGAGTGGTGGTAACACTGAAGCTTTCTTT.

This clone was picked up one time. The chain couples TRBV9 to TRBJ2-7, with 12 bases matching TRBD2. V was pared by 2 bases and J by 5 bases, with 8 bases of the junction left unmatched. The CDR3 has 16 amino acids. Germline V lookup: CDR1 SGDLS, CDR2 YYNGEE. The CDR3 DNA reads TGTGCCAGCAGCGTGACTAGCGGGAGAGGCCTCAACGAGCAGTACTTC. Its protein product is CASSVTSGRGLNEQYF.